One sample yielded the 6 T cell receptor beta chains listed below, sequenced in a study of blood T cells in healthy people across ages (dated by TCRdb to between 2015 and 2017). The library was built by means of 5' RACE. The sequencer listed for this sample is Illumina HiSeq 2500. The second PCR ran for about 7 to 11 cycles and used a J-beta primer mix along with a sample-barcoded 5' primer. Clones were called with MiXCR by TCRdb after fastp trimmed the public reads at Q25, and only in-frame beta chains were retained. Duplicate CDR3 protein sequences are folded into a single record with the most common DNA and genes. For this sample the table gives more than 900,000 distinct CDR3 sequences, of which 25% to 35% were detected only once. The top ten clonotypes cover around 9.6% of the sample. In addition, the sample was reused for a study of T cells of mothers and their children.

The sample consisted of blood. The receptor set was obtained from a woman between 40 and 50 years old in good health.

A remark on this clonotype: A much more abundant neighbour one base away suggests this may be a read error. CDR3 region: CAPSGVGNREQYF. In DNA, the CDR3 is TGTGCCCCCTCAGGGGTAGGGAATCGCGAGCAGTACTTC. The rearrangement joins TRBV7-9 to TRBJ2-7; D might be TRBD1 (6 bases). The V end was cut by 11 bases, the J end by 6 bases, with 20 bases between. Germline CDR1 reads SEHNR; CDR2 reads FQNEAQ (reference sequence). The CDR3 is made up of 13 amino acids. Filled out from reference TRBV7-9 and TRBJ2-7, the complete variable domain reads DTGVSQNPRHKITKRGQNVTFRCDPISEHNRLYWYRQTLGQGPEFLTYFQNEAQLEKSRLLSDRFSAERPKGSFSTLEIQRTEQGDSAMYLCAPSGVGNREQYFGPGTRLTVT.

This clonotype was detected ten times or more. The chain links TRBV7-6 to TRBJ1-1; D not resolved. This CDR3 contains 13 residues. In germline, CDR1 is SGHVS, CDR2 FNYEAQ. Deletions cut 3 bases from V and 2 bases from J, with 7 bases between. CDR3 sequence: CASSFDTNTEAFF. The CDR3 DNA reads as TGTGCCAGCAGCTTTGACACCAACACTGAAGCTTTCTTT.

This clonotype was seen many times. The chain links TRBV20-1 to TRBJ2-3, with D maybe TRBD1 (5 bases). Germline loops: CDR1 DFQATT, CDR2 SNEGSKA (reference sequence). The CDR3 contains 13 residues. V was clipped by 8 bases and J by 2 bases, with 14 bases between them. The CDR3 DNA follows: TGCAGTTGGGGCCACCCTGACACAGATACGCAGTATTTT. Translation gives CSWGHPDTDTQYF.

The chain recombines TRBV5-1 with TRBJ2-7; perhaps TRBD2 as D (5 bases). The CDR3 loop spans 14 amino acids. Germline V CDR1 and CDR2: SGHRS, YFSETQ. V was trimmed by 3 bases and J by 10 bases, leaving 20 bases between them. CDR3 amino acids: CASSSDPGEMIQYF. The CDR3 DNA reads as TGCGCCAGCAGCTCGGACCCCGGGGAGATGATTCAGTACTTC.

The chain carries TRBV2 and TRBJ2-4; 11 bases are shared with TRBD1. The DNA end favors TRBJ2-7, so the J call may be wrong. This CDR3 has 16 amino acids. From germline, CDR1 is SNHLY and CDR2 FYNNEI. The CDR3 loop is CASLYIGQGAKYEQYF. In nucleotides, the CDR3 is TGTGCCAGCCTCTACATCGGACAGGGGGCAAAATACGAGCAGTACTTC.

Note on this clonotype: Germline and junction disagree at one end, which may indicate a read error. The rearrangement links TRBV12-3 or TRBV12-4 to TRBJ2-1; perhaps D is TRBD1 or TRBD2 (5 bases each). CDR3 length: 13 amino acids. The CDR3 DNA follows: TGTGCCGGCAGTTGGTTAGAGGGACCCGAGCAGTTCTTC. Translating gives CAGSWLEGPEQFF.